This T cell receptor beta chain was sequenced for a study of CD8 T cells in Susac syndrome. RNA, at about 0.45 to 1 ug, was reverse transcribed with random hexamers. Amplification of TCR beta CDR3 across 54 Vbeta and 13 Jbeta was performed with immunoSEQ multiplex PCR. MiXCR, applied by TCRdb to the immunoSEQ multiplex PCR reads, yields one record per CDR3 protein. The table records a few hundred thousand distinct CDR3 sequences, about 95% of them present only once. Deletions cut 9 bases from V and 0 bases from J, with 13 bases between. The germline CDR1 and CDR2 sequences are KGHDR and SFDVKD. This CDR3 comprises 15 residues.

V and J are TRBV24-1 and TRBJ2-2, with a tentative D call TRBD2 (5 bases). Sequences were obtained from CD4+ T cells from PBMCs. This TCR was sampled from a human donor with multiple sclerosis. This chain's CDR3 is CATSSGGANTGELFF. CDR3 DNA: TGTGCCACCTCCAGCGGCGGCGCGAACACCGGGGAGCTGTTTTTT.